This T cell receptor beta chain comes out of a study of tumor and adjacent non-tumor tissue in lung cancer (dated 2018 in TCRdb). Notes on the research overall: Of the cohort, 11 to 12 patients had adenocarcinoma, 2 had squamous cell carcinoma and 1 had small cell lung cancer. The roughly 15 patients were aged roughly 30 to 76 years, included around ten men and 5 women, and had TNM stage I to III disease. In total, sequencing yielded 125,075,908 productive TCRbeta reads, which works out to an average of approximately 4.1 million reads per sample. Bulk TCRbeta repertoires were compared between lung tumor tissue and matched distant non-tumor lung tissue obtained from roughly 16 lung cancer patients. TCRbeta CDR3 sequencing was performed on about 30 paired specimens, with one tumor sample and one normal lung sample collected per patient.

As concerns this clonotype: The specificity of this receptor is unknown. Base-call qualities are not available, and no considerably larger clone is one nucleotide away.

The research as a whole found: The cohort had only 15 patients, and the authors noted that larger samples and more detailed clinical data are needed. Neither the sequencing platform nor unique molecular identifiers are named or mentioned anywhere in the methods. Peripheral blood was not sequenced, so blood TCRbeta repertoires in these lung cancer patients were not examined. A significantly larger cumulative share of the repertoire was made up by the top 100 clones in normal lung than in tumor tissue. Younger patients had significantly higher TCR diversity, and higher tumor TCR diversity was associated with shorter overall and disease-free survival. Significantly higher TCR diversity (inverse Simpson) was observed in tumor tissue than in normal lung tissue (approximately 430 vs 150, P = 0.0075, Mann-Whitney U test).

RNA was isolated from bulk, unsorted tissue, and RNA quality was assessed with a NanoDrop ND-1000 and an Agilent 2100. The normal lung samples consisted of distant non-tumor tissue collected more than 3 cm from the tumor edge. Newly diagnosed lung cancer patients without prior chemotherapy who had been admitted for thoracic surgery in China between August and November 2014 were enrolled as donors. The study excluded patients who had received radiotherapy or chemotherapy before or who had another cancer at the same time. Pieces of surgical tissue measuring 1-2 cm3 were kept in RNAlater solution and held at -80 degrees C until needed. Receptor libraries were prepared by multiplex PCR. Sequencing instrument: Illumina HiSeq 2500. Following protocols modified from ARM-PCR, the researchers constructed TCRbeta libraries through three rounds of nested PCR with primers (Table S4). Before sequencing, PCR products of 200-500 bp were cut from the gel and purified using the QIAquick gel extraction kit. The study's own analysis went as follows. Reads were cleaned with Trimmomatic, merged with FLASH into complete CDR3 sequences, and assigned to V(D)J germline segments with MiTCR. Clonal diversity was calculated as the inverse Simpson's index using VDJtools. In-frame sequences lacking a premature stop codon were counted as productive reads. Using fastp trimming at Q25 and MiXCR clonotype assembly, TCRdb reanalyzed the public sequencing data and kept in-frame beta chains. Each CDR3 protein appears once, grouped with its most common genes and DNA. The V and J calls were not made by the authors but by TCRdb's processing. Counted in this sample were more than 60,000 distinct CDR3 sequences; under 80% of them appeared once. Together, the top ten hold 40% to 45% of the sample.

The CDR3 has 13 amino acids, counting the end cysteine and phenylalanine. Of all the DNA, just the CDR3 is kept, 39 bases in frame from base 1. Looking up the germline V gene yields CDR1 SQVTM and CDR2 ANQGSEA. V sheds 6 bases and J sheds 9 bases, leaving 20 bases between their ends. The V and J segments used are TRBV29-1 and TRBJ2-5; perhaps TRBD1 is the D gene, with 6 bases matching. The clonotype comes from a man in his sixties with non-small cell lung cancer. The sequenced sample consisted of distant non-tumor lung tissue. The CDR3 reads CSVADRHQGAQYF. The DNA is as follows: TGCAGCGTAGCGGACAGACACCAAGGGGCCCAGTACTTC.